These T cell receptor beta chains were read from a single sample in a study of cytomegalovirus exposure and HLA in healthy donors. The repertoire was sequenced with immunoSEQ multiplex PCR; TCRdb's copy has only in-frame clones and lacks some. Among 100,000 to 150,000 clones listed, almost 85% were seen once. What was sequenced was PBMCs. These receptors were collected from a woman aged 18-35 years in good health and CMV-seronegative. Each CDR3 is given with its conserved first and last residue. A D gene is named only where the DNA matches it firmly. Clone size is given for some rows only: seen once, a few or many times, or a class if the clone is expanded.

clone_size	j_call	v_call	d_call	cdr3_nt	cdr3_aa
.	TRBJ1-1	TRBV7-3	.	TGTGCCAGCAGCTCTTCACCAGGGAACACTGAAGCTTTCTTT	CASSSSPGNTEAFF
.	TRBJ1-2	TRBV6-1	.	TGTGCCAGCAGTGGACAAGTTCTTAACTATGGCTACACCTTC	CASSGQVLNYGYTF
.	TRBJ1-5	TRBV15	TRBD1	TGTGCCACCAGGCCGGACAGGAGTTCTCAGCCCCAGCATTTT	CATRPDRSSQPQHF
.	TRBJ2-2	TRBV4-1	.	TGCGCCAGCAGCCCGTCAGGCAGCACCGGGGAGCTGTTTTTT	CASSPSGSTGELFF
.	TRBJ1-6	TRBV6-5	TRBD1	TGTGCCAGCAGTTCGCCGGGACAGAATTCACCCCTCCACTTT	CASSSPGQNSPLHF
.	TRBJ1-1	TRBV6-5	TRBD1	TGTGCCAGCAGTTCCCAGACAGGGAAAAACACTGAAGCTTTCTTT	CASSSQTGKNTEAFF
.	TRBJ1-1	TRBV6-5	.	TGTGCCAGCAGTTACTCGAACAGAGCAAACACTGAAGCTTTCTTT	CASSYSNRANTEAFF
.	TRBJ1-1	TRBV19	.	TGTGCCAGTAGTATCCGGGTTCCTATGAACACTGAAGCTTTCTTT	CASSIRVPMNTEAFF
.	TRBJ1-5	TRBV14	.	TGTGCCAGCAGCCAAGATGACCAGACAAATCAGCCCCAGCATTTT	CASSQDDQTNQPQHF
.	TRBJ2-4	TRBV4-3	.	TGCGCCAGCAGCCACTCCTCCACTCGCAACAGTCAGTACTTC	CASSHSSTRNSQYF
.	TRBJ1-3	TRBV19	.	TGTGCCAGTAGCAAGCCCGATCAGGGGCTCGGAAACACCATATATTTT	CASSKPDQGLGNTIYF
.	TRBJ2-7	TRBV25-1	TRBD1	TGTGCCAGCAGTGGCGGGACAGGGGGCCCCACCTACGAGCAGTACTTC	CASSGGTGGPTYEQYF
.	TRBJ2-2	TRBV7-8	TRBD2	TGTGCCAGCAGCTTAGCATCGGCTAGCGGCACCGGGGAGCTGTTTTTT	CASSLASASGTGELFF
.	TRBJ2-7	TRBV7-9	.	TGTGCCAGCAGCTTGGAGAGATCCTACGAGCAGTACTTC	CASSLERSYEQYF
.	TRBJ2-7	TRBV19	TRBD1	TGTGCCACCTCCGGGACAGCGATTTCCTACGAGCAGTACTTC	CATSGTAISYEQYF
.	TRBJ2-7	TRBV18	.	TGTGCCAGCTCACTAGAGATTGCAACCGAGCAGTACTTC	CASSLEIATEQYF
.	TRBJ1-1	TRBV7-3	TRBD1	TGTGCCAGCAGCTGGGACAGGGGCACTGAAGCTTTCTTT	CASSWDRGTEAFF
.	TRBJ2-1	TRBV2	.	TGTGCCAGCGACCAACCTCCGGGACTCCGCGAGCAGTTCTTC	CASDQPPGLREQFF
once	TRBJ2-7	TRBV29-1	TRBD1	TGCAGCGTTGTGAGCACAGGGGCGGGCCACGAGCAGTACTTC	CSVVSTGAGHEQYF
.	TRBJ1-3	TRBV4-1	.	TGCGCCAGCAGCCAAGGTAGTACCAGGGAATTGGGAAACACCATATATTTT	CASSQGSTRELGNTIYF
.	TRBJ2-3	TRBV9	TRBD1	TGTGCCAGCAGGGGACAGGGAACAGATACGCAGTATTTT	CASRGQGTDTQYF
.	TRBJ1-1	TRBV7-2	.	TGTGCCAGCAGCTTAGTGGCCAACGTGAACACTGAAGCTTTCTTT	CASSLVANVNTEAFF
.	TRBJ2-7	TRBV21-1	.	TGTGCCAGCAGCAAGGGGACTAGCGGGAGCTACGAGCAGTACTTC	CASSKGTSGSYEQYF
.	TRBJ2-1	TRBV2	.	TGTGCCAGCAGCGCCGGCTACAATGAGCAGTTCTTC	CASSAGYNEQFF
.	TRBJ2-1	TRBV6-6	TRBD2	TGTGCCAGTGGGAGCAGGGCGGGGGTTAAAGTCTTTGAGCAGTTCTTC	CASGSRAGVKVFEQFF
.	TRBJ2-5	TRBV7-2	TRBD1	TGTGCCAGCAGCCCCTCCGGGACAGGCCAAGAGACCCAGTACTTC	CASSPSGTGQETQYF
once	TRBJ2-3	TRBV11-2	TRBD1	TGTGCCAGCAGTCCAGGGACAGGGGGCTCGGGGACAGATACGCAGTATTTT	CASSPGTGGSGTDTQYF
once	TRBJ2-1	TRBV19	.	TGTGCCAGTAGTAGGGGAAGGGAGGGGGTCAATGAGCAGTTCTTC	CASSRGREGVNEQFF
.	TRBJ2-3	TRBV6-5	.	TGTGCCAGCAGTTACGTAGTATTGAACACAGATACGCAGTATTTT	CASSYVVLNTDTQYF
.	TRBJ2-3	TRBV10-3	.	TGTGCCATATCGACACTAGCTAGCACAGATACGCAGTATTTT	CAISTLASTDTQYF